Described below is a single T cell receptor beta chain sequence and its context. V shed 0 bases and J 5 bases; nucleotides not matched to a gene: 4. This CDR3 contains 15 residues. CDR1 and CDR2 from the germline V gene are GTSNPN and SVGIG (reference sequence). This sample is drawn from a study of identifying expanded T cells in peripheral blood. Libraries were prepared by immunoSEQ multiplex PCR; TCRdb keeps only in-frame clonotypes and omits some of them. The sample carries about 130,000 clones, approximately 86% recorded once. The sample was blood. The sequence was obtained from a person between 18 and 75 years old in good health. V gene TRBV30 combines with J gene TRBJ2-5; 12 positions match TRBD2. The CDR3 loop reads CAWSVWTSGVETQYF. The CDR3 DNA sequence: TGTGCCTGGAGTGTATGGACTAGCGGGGTCGAGACCCAGTACTTC.